These 32 T cell receptor beta chains share one sample of origin, sequenced in a study of human T cells and chemical hapten exposure. Time point denoted: patch test 1, 2 weeks after DPC sensitization. The treatment here: therapeutic diphenylcyclopropenone sensitization with weekly scalp DPC. TCRdb re-analysed the RACE reads in MiXCR, keeping a single row per CDR3 protein. Of about 360,000 distinct CDR3 sequences listed, approximately 4.4% are singletons. The source material was whole blood, sampled in connection with sensitization to the hapten diphenylcyclopropenone (DPC). These receptors came from a woman in her fifties or sixties with alopecia areata. Some clones in this sample may be carry-over from other donors' samples.

At least ten counts were recorded for this clonotype. The genes are TRBV2 and TRBJ1-1, with TRBD1 identical over 7 bases. The CDR3 is made up of 13 amino acids. V was pared by 10 bases and J by 6 bases, with 11 bases of the junction left unmatched. The V gene's germline CDR1 is SNHLY and CDR2 FYNNEI. As DNA, the CDR3 is TGTGCCACCCACTTCGACAGGGATGCTGAAGCTTTCTTT. Translated: CATHFDRDAEAFF.

This sequence joins TRBV20-1 and TRBJ2-7; 8 bases fit TRBD2. Germline CDR1 DFQATT, CDR2 SNEGSKA (reference sequence). With V trimmed by 7 bases and J by 4 bases, 9 bases remained unmatched. The CDR3 covers 13 residues. The CDR3 nucleotides are TGCAGTGGAGATTCCGGGAGGGAGTACGAGCAGTACTTC. The encoded protein is CSGDSGREYEQYF.

Many counts were recorded for this clonotype. This chain uses TRBV3-1 with TRBJ1-4; no firm D call. This CDR3 has 15 residues. V was cut by 2 bases and J by 5 bases, with 12 bases left in between. From germline, CDR1 is LGHDT and CDR2 YNNKEL (reference sequence). CDR3: CASSQRTGLNEKLFF. DNA of the CDR3: TGTGCCAGCAGCCAAAGGACCGGGTTAAATGAAAAACTGTTTTTT.

The rearrangement joins TRBV7-2 to TRBJ2-5, with TRBD2 as a possible D gene (5 bases). The CDR3 totals 14 residues. Germline CDR1 reads SGHTA; CDR2 reads FQGNSA. Deletions cut 5 bases from V and 1 base from J, with 11 bases between. In DNA form, the CDR3 reads TGTGCCAGCAGCCACGGCGGACTCCAAGAGACCCAGTACTTC. Protein product: CASSHGGLQETQYF.

This clonotype was observed at least ten times. V and J are TRBV18 and TRBJ1-5, with D possibly being TRBD1 (6 bases). The CDR3 is 16 amino acids. Trimming shortened V by 3 bases and J by 3 bases, and 15 bases separated the two germline ends. Looked up from germline, CDR1 is KGHSH and CDR2 is LQKENI. CDR3 coding DNA: TGTGCCAGCTCACCCGACAGGCCGTATACCAATCAGCCCCAGCATTTT. This encodes CASSPDRPYTNQPQHF.

The chain employs TRBV6-2 or TRBV6-3 and TRBJ1-2, with TRBD1 as a possible D gene (5 bases). Germline CDR1 is MNHEY and CDR2 is SVGEGT. V was trimmed by 2 bases and J by 4 bases, leaving 8 bases between them. This CDR3 comprises 13 residues. The CDR3 bases are TGTGCCAGCAGTTACCAGGGCTTCTATGGCTACACCTTC. Translated: CASSYQGFYGYTF.

This clonotype was seen more than once but under ten times. V is TRBV28 and J is TRBJ1-5; possibly TRBD1 for D (6 bases). The germline gives CDR1 MDHEN, CDR2 SYDVKM. The ends were cut back, 8 bases at V and 1 base at J, with 12 bases in the middle. The CDR3 is 14 residues long. CDR3 sequence: CASRGGGSNQPQHF. The CDR3 region has the DNA TGTGCCAGCCGCGGGGGCGGGAGCAATCAGCCCCAGCATTTT. The full variable domain, with the rest looked up from reference TRBV28 and TRBJ1-5, is DVKVTQSSRYLVKRTGEKVFLECVQDMDHENMFWYRQDPGLGLRLIYFSYDVKMKEKGDIPEGYSVSREKKERFSLILESASTNQTSMYLCASRGGGSNQPQHFGDGTRLSIL.

This clonotype was counted ten times or more. The CDR3 DNA reads as TGTGCCAGCAGCTTAGCATCGTCTAGAGATGAGCAGTTCTTC. This encodes CASSLASSRDEQFF. V usage is TRBV7-9 and J usage is TRBJ2-1; D unclear. The V gene's germline CDR1 is SEHNR and CDR2 FQNEAQ (reference sequence). Trimming cost V 0 bases and J 8 bases, with 11 bases left between them. CDR3 length equals 14 residues.

In the case of this clonotype: It may be a read error: a sequence one base away is much more abundant. The chain combines TRBV4-1 with TRBJ1-5, with D unclear. Looked up from germline, CDR1 is MGHRA and CDR2 is YSYEKL. The CDR3 is 15 amino acids. The ends were cut back, 1 base at V and 11 bases at J, with 18 bases in the middle. CDR3 DNA sequence: TGCGCCAGCAGCCAAGGAGAGGTAGCCCTTCCAGCCCAGCATTTT. It is translated as CASSQGEVALPAQHF.

This clonotype was counted many times. The genes are TRBV4-3 and TRBJ2-2, with D uncertain. The CDR3 is made up of 15 amino acids. The germline V gene has CDR1 LGHNA and CDR2 YSLEER. Trimming cost V 0 bases and J 9 bases, with 14 bases left between them. The CDR3, as DNA: TGCGCCAGCAGCCAAGACGGCAGAGGACGATGGGAGCTGTTTTTT. It codes for CASSQDGRGRWELFF.

The sample holds many counts of this clonotype. This chain uses TRBV27 with TRBJ1-5; weak D call: TRBD1 (6 bases). In germline, CDR1 is MNHEY, CDR2 SMNVEV (reference sequence). This CDR3 has 16 residues. V dropped 6 bases and J dropped 5 bases, with 20 bases sitting between them. CDR3 nucleotide sequence: TGTGCCAGCAGCCCGACAGGCAACCCCCGGGATCAGCCCCAGCATTTT. It encodes CASSPTGNPRDQPQHF.

Details on this clonotype: Germline and junction disagree at one end, which may indicate a read error. V gene TRBV20-1 combines with J gene TRBJ1-2, with D perhaps matching TRBD1 (5 bases). The CDR3 is 14 residues long. The germline gives CDR1 DFQATT, CDR2 SNEGSKA (reference sequence). Here the CDR3 DNA reads TGCAGTGCTCGAGACAGAATTACTAACTATGGCTACACCTTC. This codes for CSARDRITNYGYTF.

V usage is TRBV29-1 and J usage is TRBJ2-7; perhaps TRBD2 as D (6 bases). CDR3 length equals 13 residues. CDR1 SQVTM and CDR2 ANQGSEA come from the germline V gene. V was trimmed by 1 base and J by 3 bases, leaving 10 bases between them. CDR3 nucleotides: TGCAGCGTTGAAGGCGACGGGGGCTACGAGCAGTACTTC. Its protein product is CSVEGDGGYEQYF.

Many counts were recorded for this clonotype. The V gene is TRBV2, the J gene TRBJ2-7; 15 bases are a match to TRBD2. Trimming at V came to 4 bases and at J to 7 bases, leaving 8 bases not matched to a gene. Germline lookup yields CDR1 SNHLY and CDR2 FYNNEI. The CDR3 has 16 residues. The CDR3 sequence: CASSGSGTSGRNEQYF. The CDR3 DNA is TGTGCCAGCAGTGGTAGTGGGACTAGCGGGAGGAATGAGCAGTACTTC.

At least ten counts were recorded for this clonotype. The CDR3: CSAVAGDDQPQHF. For the CDR3, the DNA is TGCAGCGCCGTAGCAGGGGATGATCAGCCCCAGCATTTT. This chain joins TRBV29-1 and TRBJ1-5; perhaps TRBD1 as D (6 bases). Trimming shortened V by 7 bases and J by 5 bases, and 15 bases separated the two germline ends. Germline V CDR1 and CDR2: SQVTM, ANQGSEA. This CDR3 contains 13 residues.

This clonotype was recorded many times. The chain combines TRBV9 with TRBJ2-7; D possibly matches TRBD1 or TRBD2 (5 bases each). From germline, CDR1 is SGDLS and CDR2 YYNGEE. V gave up 4 bases and J gave up 6 bases, with 14 bases separating them. The CDR3 contains 13 residues. CDR3 DNA: TGTGCCAGCAGCCCCGGGGACCCATCCGAGCAGTACTTC. It translates to CASSPGDPSEQYF.

For this clonotype: A much bigger clone sits one base away, suggesting this may be a read error. This rearrangement joins TRBV15 to TRBJ2-1; the match to TRBD2 covers 15 bases. The CDR3 runs 15 residues. Looked up from germline, CDR1 is LNHNV and CDR2 is YYDKDF (reference sequence). The CDR3 sequence: CATNRGTSGRNEQFF. The DNA of the CDR3 is TGTGCCACCAACAGAGGGACTAGCGGGAGGAATGAGCAGTTCTTC. The variable domain in full, completed from reference TRBV15 and TRBJ2-1, reads DAMVIQNPRYQVTQFGKPVTLSCSQTLNHNVMYWYQQKSSQAPKLLFHYYDKDFNNEADTPDNFQSRRPNTSFCFLDIRSPGLGDTAMYLCATNRGTSGRNEQFFGPGTRLTVL.

This chain uses TRBV12-3 or TRBV12-4 with TRBJ1-2, with 8 bases identical to TRBD1. This CDR3 comprises 14 residues. After removal of 3 bases from V and 11 bases from J, the junction contained 11 bases not matched to a gene. In nucleotides, the CDR3 is TGTGCCAGCAGTTTTTTATTACAGACAGGGGAATACACCTTC. This gives the protein CASSFLLQTGEYTF.

At least ten counts were recorded for this clonotype. In DNA form, the CDR3 reads TGCAGCGTGCGGACAGGGGGCACTGAAGCTTTCTTT. This translates into CSVRTGGTEAFF. The chain employs TRBV29-1 and TRBJ1-1, with 10 bases identical to TRBD1. This CDR3 contains 12 residues. Trimming removed 6 bases from V and 4 bases from J; junction bases left unmatched: 2. Germline V gene sequence: CDR1 SQVTM, CDR2 ANQGSEA.

The table lists this clonotype with many counts. The chain carries TRBV28 and TRBJ2-3; D possibly corresponds to TRBD1 (6 bases). This CDR3 has 13 amino acids. V dropped 5 bases and J dropped 4 bases, with 10 bases sitting between them. From germline, CDR1 is MDHEN and CDR2 SYDVKM. DNA for the CDR3: TGTGCCAGCAGTAGGGGGTACCCAGATACGCAGTATTTT. Its translation: CASSRGYPDTQYF.

The sample holds a few counts of this clonotype. The chain carries TRBV6-6 and TRBJ1-1; maybe TRBD1 (6 bases). CDR3 length: 14 residues. Trimming cost V 8 bases and J 5 bases, with 18 bases left between them. The germline V gene encodes CDR1 MNHNY and CDR2 SVGAGI (reference sequence). The CDR3 loop reads CASSTGGGVTEAFF. CDR3 nucleotide sequence: TGTGCCAGCTCGACGGGAGGGGGTGTAACTGAAGCTTTCTTT.

This clonotype was seen many times. The chain joins TRBV7-3 to TRBJ1-5; D perhaps matches TRBD1 (6 bases). Trimming pared 3 bases from V and 7 bases from J, leaving 10 bases between. CDR3 length equals 13 residues. CDR1 is SGHTA and CDR2 is FQGTGA in the germline V gene. CDR3 in DNA: TGTGCCAGCAGCTTGGACAGATGGCAGCCCCAGCATTTT. This gives the protein CASSLDRWQPQHF.

The rearrangement uses TRBV20-1 and TRBJ2-1, with TRBD2 identical over 11 bases. The V segment lost 3 bases and the J segment 7 bases; nucleotides outside the gene matches: 8. CDR3 size: 15 residues. Germline CDR1 reads DFQATT; CDR2 reads SNEGSKA (reference sequence). The chain's CDR3 is CSASLVLAGENEQFF. The CDR3 DNA follows: TGCAGTGCTAGTTTAGTACTAGCGGGGGAAAATGAGCAGTTCTTC.

The rearrangement uses TRBV13 and TRBJ2-1; 10 bases map to TRBD2. In germline, CDR1 is PRHDT, CDR2 FYEKMQ (reference sequence). The CDR3 spans 17 residues. The trim removed 2 bases at V and 2 bases at J, leaving 6 bases unmatched. The CDR3, as DNA: TGTGCCAGCAGCTTAAGAGGAGCGGGAGGGACCTACAATGAGCAGTTCTTC. Its translation is CASSLRGAGGTYNEQFF.

The chain has TRBV2 and TRBJ1-1; D possibly corresponds to TRBD1 (5 bases). Trimming took 4 bases from V and 7 from J, leaving 19 bases between them. CDR1 SNHLY and CDR2 FYNNEI come from the germline V gene. The CDR3 runs 15 residues. CDR3 residues: CASSAGSTVAHEAFF. DNA for the CDR3: TGTGCCAGCAGTGCTGGGTCGACAGTTGCTCATGAAGCTTTCTTT.

This clonotype was picked up a small number of times. This rearrangement joins TRBV11-1 to TRBJ2-3; D gene ambiguous. The germline gives CDR1 SGHAT, CDR2 FQDESV (reference sequence). This CDR3 comprises 15 residues. The germline V and J ends were trimmed by 1 base and 0 bases, with 8 bases remaining between them. CDR3 bases: TGTGCCAGCAGCTTAGATTTCCAGAGCACAGATACGCAGTATTTT. This sequence encodes CASSLDFQSTDTQYF. The full variable domain, in which reference TRBV11-1 and TRBJ2-3 provide the parts outside the CDR3, is EAEVAQSPRYKITEKSQAVAFWCDPISGHATLYWYRQILGQGPELLVQFQDESVVDDSQLPKDRFSAERLKGVDSTLKIQPAELGDSAMYLCASSLDFQSTDTQYFGPGTRLTVL.

This clonotype was seen repeatedly, ten times or more. This chain uses TRBV19 with TRBJ2-1; 11 nucleotides align to TRBD2. After removal of 5 bases from V and 6 bases from J, the junction contained 6 bases not matched to a gene. Germline values: CDR1 LNHDA, CDR2 SQIVND (reference sequence). This CDR3 contains 15 residues. The CDR3 DNA reads TGTGCCAGTAGTGTTAATAGCGGGAGGGCCAATGAGCAGTTCTTC. Protein: CASSVNSGRANEQFF.

The rearrangement links TRBV15 to TRBJ1-4; no firm D call. V lost 4 bases and J lost 8, with 11 bases in between. Germline V CDR1 and CDR2: LNHNV, YYDKDF (reference sequence). The CDR3 covers 13 residues. The CDR3 DNA sequence: TGTGCCACCAGCATTGGGGATCGGGAAAAACTGTTTTTT. It codes for CATSIGDREKLFF. Together with reference TRBV15 and TRBJ1-4, the CDR3 gives the full variable domain: DAMVIQNPRYQVTQFGKPVTLSCSQTLNHNVMYWYQQKSSQAPKLLFHYYDKDFNNEADTPDNFQSRRPNTSFCFLDIRSPGLGDTAMYLCATSIGDREKLFFGSGTQLSVL.

This clonotype was found many times. The chain carries TRBV6-6 and TRBJ2-5; D is undetermined. Germline CDR1 reads MNHNY; CDR2 reads SVGAGI (reference sequence). This CDR3 spans 14 amino acids. V shed 7 bases and J shed 5 bases, with 17 bases lying between them. Written as DNA, the CDR3 is TGTGCCAGCACTCCTTCGACCCCCCGGGAGACCCAGTACTTC. Its protein is CASTPSTPRETQYF.

This clonotype was seen repeatedly, ten times or more. The gene calls are TRBV7-2 and TRBJ2-1, with a tentative D call TRBD2 (6 bases). The CDR3 totals 13 residues. V lost 4 bases, J lost 4 bases, and 8 bases lay in between. Germline V gene data show CDR1 as SGHTA and CDR2 as FQGNSA. Written as DNA, the CDR3 is TGTGCCAGCAGCTCAGGGACTTACAATGAGCAGTTCTTC. Translation: CASSSGTYNEQFF.

This clonotype was seen many times. V and J are TRBV5-1 and TRBJ2-5; TRBD2 might be the D (6 bases). V lost 0 bases, J lost 3 bases, and 12 bases lay in between. CDR3 length: 15 residues. Germline CDR1 is SGHRS and CDR2 is YFSETQ. The CDR3 spells CASSLAHGSEETQYF. The CDR3 DNA follows: TGCGCCAGCAGCTTGGCCCACGGGAGCGAAGAGACCCAGTACTTC.

The rearrangement joins TRBV4-1 to TRBJ2-1; the D call may be TRBD1 or TRBD2 (5 bases each). This CDR3 is 16 amino acids long. Germline V lookup: CDR1 MGHRA, CDR2 YSYEKL. Trimming took off 3 bases at V and 0 bases at J, with 12 bases between the two ends. CDR3 protein: CASSHSGTVSYNEQFF. The CDR3 DNA is TGCGCCAGCAGCCACTCAGGGACCGTCTCCTACAATGAGCAGTTCTTC.